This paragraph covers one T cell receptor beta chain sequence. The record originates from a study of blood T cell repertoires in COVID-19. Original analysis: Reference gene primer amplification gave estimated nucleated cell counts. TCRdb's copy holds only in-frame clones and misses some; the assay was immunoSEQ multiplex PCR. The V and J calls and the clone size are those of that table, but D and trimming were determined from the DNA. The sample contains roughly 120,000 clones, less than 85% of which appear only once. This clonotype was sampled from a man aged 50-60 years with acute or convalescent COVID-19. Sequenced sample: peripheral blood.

CDR3 protein: CASKGDTSYNEQFF. Here the CDR3 DNA reads TGTGCCAGCAAAGGAGATACCTCCTACAATGAGCAGTTCTTC. The chain links TRBV28 to TRBJ2-1; no reliable D call. V gave up 7 bases and J gave up 0 bases, with 10 bases separating them. The CDR3 totals 14 residues. The germline CDR1 and CDR2 sequences are MDHEN and SYDVKM.